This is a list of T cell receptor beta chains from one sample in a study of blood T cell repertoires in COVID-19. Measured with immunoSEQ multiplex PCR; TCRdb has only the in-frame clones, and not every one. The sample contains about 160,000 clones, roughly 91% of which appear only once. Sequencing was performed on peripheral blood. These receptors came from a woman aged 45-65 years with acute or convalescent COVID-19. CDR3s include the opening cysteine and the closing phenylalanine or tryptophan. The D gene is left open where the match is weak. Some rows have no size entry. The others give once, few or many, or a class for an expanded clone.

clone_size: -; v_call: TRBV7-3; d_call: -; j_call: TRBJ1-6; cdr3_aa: CASSEGGNSPLHF; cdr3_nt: TGTGCCAGCTCAGAAGGGGGAAATTCACCCCTCCACTTT
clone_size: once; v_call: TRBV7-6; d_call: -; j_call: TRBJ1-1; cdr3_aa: CASSLARNTEAFF; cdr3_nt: TGTGCCAGCAGCTTAGCTCGGAACACTGAAGCTTTCTTT
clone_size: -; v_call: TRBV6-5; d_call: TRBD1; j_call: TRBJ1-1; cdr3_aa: CASSPDRGDTEAFF; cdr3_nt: TGTGCCAGCAGTCCGGACAGGGGTGATACTGAAGCTTTCTTT
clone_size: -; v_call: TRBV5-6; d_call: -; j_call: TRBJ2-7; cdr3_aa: CASSLGLTEYEQYF; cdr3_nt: TGTGCCAGCAGCTTGGGGCTGACAGAGTACGAGCAGTACTTC
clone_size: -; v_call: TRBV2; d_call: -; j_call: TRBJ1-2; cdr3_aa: CASSLLGVAGNGYTF; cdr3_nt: TGTGCCAGCAGCCTCCTAGGGGTGGCAGGGAACGGCTACACCTTC
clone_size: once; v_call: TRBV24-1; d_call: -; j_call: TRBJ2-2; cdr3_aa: CATSDFTGHLNTGELFF; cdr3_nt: TGTGCCACCAGTGATTTCACGGGACACCTGAACACCGGGGAGCTGTTTTTT
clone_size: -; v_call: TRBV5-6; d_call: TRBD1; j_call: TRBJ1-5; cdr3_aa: CASSRGQGLNQPQHF; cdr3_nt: TGTGCCAGCAGCCGAGGACAGGGCTTAAATCAGCCCCAGCATTTT
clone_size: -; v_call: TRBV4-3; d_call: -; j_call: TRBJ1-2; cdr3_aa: CASSQEKESRYGYTF; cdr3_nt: TGCGCCAGCAGCCAAGAGAAAGAATCGAGATATGGCTACACCTTC
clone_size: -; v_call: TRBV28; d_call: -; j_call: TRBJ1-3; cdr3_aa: CASSGDPGGNTIYF; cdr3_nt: TGTGCCAGCAGTGGTGACCCGGGGGGGAACACCATATATTTT
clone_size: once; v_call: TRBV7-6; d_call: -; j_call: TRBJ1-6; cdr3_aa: CASSLGQGRGSPLHF; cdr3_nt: TGTGCCAGCAGCTTAGGTCAGGGAAGGGGTTCACCCCTCCACTTT
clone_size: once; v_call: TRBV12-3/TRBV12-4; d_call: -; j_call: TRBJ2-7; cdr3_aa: CASSLREVQYF; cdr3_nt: TGTGCCAGCAGTTTAAGGGAGGTGCAGTACTTC
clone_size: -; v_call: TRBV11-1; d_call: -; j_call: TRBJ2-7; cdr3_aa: CASSPKESRHEQYF; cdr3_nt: TGTGCCAGCAGCCCAAAGGAGTCCCGTCACGAGCAGTACTTC
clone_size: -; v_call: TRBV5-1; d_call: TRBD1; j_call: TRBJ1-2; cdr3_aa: CASSPDRADGYTF; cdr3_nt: TGCGCCAGCAGCCCGGACAGGGCAGATGGCTACACCTTC
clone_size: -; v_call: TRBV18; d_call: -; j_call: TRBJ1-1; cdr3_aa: CASSPPQTEAFF; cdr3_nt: TGTGCCAGCTCACCACCCCAGACTGAAGCTTTCTTT
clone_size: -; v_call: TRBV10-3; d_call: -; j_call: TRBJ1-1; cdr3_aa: CAIRLTEQNTEAFF; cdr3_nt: TGTGCCATCAGACTGACAGAACAGAACACTGAAGCTTTCTTT
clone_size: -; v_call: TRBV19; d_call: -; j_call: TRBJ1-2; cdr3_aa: CATGDPRGKGYTF; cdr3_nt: TGTGCCACCGGGGACCCCAGGGGTAAAGGCTACACCTTC
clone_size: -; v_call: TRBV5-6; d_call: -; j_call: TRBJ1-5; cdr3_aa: CASSAYSGYNQPQHF; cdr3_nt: TGTGCCAGCAGCGCATACTCGGGGTACAATCAGCCCCAGCATTTT
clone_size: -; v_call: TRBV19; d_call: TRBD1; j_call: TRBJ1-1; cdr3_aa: CASSPTGGPMNTEAFF; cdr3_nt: TGTGCCAGTAGTCCAACAGGGGGCCCCATGAACACTGAAGCTTTCTTT
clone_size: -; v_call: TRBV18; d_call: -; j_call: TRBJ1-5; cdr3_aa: CASSQSKGVGEPQHF; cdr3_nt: TGTGCCAGCTCACAATCCAAGGGGGTAGGAGAGCCCCAGCATTTT
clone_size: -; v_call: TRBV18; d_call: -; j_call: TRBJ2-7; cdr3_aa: CASSPLRSYEQYF; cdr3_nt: TGTGCCAGCTCACCGCTCAGGTCCTACGAGCAGTACTTC
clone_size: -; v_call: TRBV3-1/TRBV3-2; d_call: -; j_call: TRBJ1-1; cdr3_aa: CASSPGGNTEAFF; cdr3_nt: TGTGCCAGCAGCCCGGGGGGGAACACTGAAGCTTTCTTT
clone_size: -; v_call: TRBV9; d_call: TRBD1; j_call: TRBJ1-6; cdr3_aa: CASSRGQGGSSPLHF; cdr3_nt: TGTGCCAGCAGCCGAGGACAGGGAGGTAGTTCACCCCTCCACTTT
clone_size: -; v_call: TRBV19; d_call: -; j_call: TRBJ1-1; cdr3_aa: CASRSQVNTEAFF; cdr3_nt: TGTGCCAGTAGATCGCAGGTAAACACTGAAGCTTTCTTT
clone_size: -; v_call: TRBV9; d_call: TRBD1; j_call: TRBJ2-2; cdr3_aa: CASSAGTGLGGTGELFF; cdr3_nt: TGTGCCAGCAGCGCAGGGACAGGGCTAGGTGGCACCGGGGAGCTGTTTTTT
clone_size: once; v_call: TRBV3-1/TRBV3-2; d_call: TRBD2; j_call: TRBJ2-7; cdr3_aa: CASSYLAGGSEQYF; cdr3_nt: TGTGCCAGCAGCTACCTCGCGGGGGGATCCGAGCAGTACTTC
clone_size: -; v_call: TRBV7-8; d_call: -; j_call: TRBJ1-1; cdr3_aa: CASSLGGGGTEAFF; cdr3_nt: TGTGCCAGCAGCTTGGGGGGCGGGGGCACTGAAGCTTTCTTT
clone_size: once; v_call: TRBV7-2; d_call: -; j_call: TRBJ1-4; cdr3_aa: CASSLGPPATNEKLFF; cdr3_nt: TGTGCCAGCAGCTTAGGTCCCCCCGCAACTAATGAAAAACTGTTTTTT
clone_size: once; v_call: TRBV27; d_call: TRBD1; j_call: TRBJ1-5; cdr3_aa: CASSFQGEGNQPQHF; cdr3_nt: TGTGCCAGCAGTTTTCAGGGGGAAGGCAATCAGCCCCAGCATTTT
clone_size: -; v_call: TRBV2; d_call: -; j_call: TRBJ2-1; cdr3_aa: CASSRPTGSSYNEQFF; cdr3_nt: TGTGCCAGCAGTCGTCCTACAGGGAGCTCCTACAATGAGCAGTTCTTC
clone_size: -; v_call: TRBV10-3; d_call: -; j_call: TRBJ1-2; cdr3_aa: CAKRGGYTF; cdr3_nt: TGTGCCAAAAGGGGGGGCTACACCTTC
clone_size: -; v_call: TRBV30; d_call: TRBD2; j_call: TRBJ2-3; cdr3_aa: CAWIKITSGGLTDTQYF; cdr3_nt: TGTGCCTGGATAAAAATAACTAGCGGGGGGTTGACAGATACGCAGTATTTT
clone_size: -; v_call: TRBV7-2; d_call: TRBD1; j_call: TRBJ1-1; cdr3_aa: CASSYYGQENTEAFF; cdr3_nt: TGTGCCAGCAGCTACTATGGACAGGAAAACACTGAAGCTTTCTTT
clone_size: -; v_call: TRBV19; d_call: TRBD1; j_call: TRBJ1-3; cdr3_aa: CASSKPGQGATSGNTIYF; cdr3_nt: TGTGCCAGTAGCAAACCGGGACAGGGGGCGACCTCTGGAAACACCATATATTTT
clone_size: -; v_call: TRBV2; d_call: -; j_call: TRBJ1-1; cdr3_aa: CASTQDSEAFF; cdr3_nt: TGTGCCAGCACTCAGGACAGTGAAGCTTTCTTT
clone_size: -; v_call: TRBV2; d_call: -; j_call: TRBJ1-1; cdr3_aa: CASGQVEAFF; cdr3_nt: TGTGCCAGTGGACAAGTTGAAGCTTTCTTT